A selection of T cell receptor beta chains follows, all from one sample in a study of blood T cell repertoires in COVID-19. Sequenced by immunoSEQ multiplex PCR; TCRdb stores in-frame clones only, minus some. The table lists roughly 170,000 clones, around 80% of them singletons. The sample was peripheral blood. The source is a human donor in a cohort sampled during active COVID-19. Each CDR3 is given with its conserved first and last residue. D genes are given only for firm matches. The size field is filled for only some rows; it gives once, few, many or a size class.

clone_size: .
d_call: TRBD1
v_call: TRBV5-6
j_call: TRBJ1-2
cdr3_aa: CASSLNTGDGYTF
cdr3_nt: TGTGCCAGCAGCTTAAATACAGGGGATGGCTACACCTTC

clone_size: .
d_call: TRBD1
v_call: TRBV9
j_call: TRBJ1-1
cdr3_aa: CASSGGQGVRFGF
cdr3_nt: TGTGCCAGCAGCGGGGGACAGGGGGTCAGGTTTGGCTTT

clone_size: .
d_call: .
v_call: TRBV7-2
j_call: TRBJ1-4
cdr3_aa: CASSLDARVEKLFF
cdr3_nt: TGTGCCAGCAGCTTAGACGCGCGGGTGGAAAAACTGTTTTTT

clone_size: once
d_call: TRBD1
v_call: TRBV6-6
j_call: TRBJ1-2
cdr3_aa: CASSYSEGAGYGYTF
cdr3_nt: TGTGCCAGCAGTTACTCGGAGGGGGCGGGTTATGGCTACACCTTC

clone_size: .
d_call: .
v_call: TRBV10-1
j_call: TRBJ1-4
cdr3_aa: CASSVGGVGEKLFF
cdr3_nt: TGCGCCAGCAGTGTTGGAGGGGTCGGTGAAAAACTGTTTTTT

clone_size: .
d_call: .
v_call: TRBV7-2
j_call: TRBJ2-7
cdr3_aa: CASSLAGPYEQYF
cdr3_nt: TGTGCCAGCAGCTTAGCGGGGCCCTACGAGCAGTACTTC

clone_size: .
d_call: .
v_call: TRBV15
j_call: TRBJ1-5
cdr3_aa: CATSRDPREPQHF
cdr3_nt: TGTGCCACCAGCAGAGATCCGAGGGAGCCCCAGCATTTT

clone_size: .
d_call: .
v_call: TRBV10-3
j_call: TRBJ2-7
cdr3_aa: CAISQARYEQYF
cdr3_nt: TGTGCCATCAGTCAGGCCCGCTACGAGCAGTACTTC

clone_size: .
d_call: .
v_call: TRBV5-4
j_call: TRBJ1-4
cdr3_aa: CASSLERGRSEKLFF
cdr3_nt: TGTGCCAGCAGCTTGGAAAGGGGCCGAAGTGAAAAACTGTTTTTT

clone_size: .
d_call: TRBD2
v_call: TRBV29-1
j_call: TRBJ2-7
cdr3_aa: CSAGGDGTNTYEQYF
cdr3_nt: TGCAGCGCCGGGGGGGATGGGACTAACACCTACGAGCAGTACTTC

clone_size: few
d_call: .
v_call: TRBV12-3/TRBV12-4
j_call: TRBJ2-7
cdr3_aa: CASSYRVNEQYF
cdr3_nt: TGTGCCAGCAGCTATCGAGTTAACGAGCAGTACTTC

clone_size: .
d_call: TRBD2
v_call: TRBV5-6
j_call: TRBJ2-7
cdr3_aa: CASSPGGLAGSEQYF
cdr3_nt: TGTGCCAGCAGCCCCGGAGGACTAGCGGGAAGTGAGCAGTACTTC

clone_size: .
d_call: TRBD1
v_call: TRBV10-3
j_call: TRBJ2-1
cdr3_aa: CAIRATADRSYNEQFF
cdr3_nt: TGTGCCATCAGGGCCACGGCGGACAGGTCCTACAATGAGCAGTTCTTC

clone_size: .
d_call: .
v_call: TRBV5-4
j_call: TRBJ2-6
cdr3_aa: CASSPMNSRSVRANVLTF
cdr3_nt: TGTGCCAGCAGCCCTATGAACTCACGCTCTGTTAGGGCCAACGTCCTGACTTTC

clone_size: .
d_call: TRBD1
v_call: TRBV19
j_call: TRBJ1-1
cdr3_aa: CASNTGTGSPEAFF
cdr3_nt: TGTGCCAGCAACACCGGGACAGGGTCGCCTGAAGCTTTCTTT

clone_size: .
d_call: TRBD1
v_call: TRBV29-1
j_call: TRBJ2-7
cdr3_aa: CSARTGFYEQYF
cdr3_nt: TGCAGCGCTAGGACAGGGTTCTACGAGCAGTACTTC

clone_size: .
d_call: .
v_call: TRBV30
j_call: TRBJ1-3
cdr3_aa: CAWSVQSVRSGNTIYF
cdr3_nt: TGTGCCTGGAGTGTACAGAGTGTGCGCTCGGGAAACACCATATATTTT

clone_size: once
d_call: TRBD1
v_call: TRBV7-9
j_call: TRBJ2-7
cdr3_aa: CASSWRQGAYEQYF
cdr3_nt: TGTGCCAGCAGCTGGAGACAGGGGGCGTACGAGCAGTACTTC

clone_size: few
d_call: TRBD1
v_call: TRBV11-2
j_call: TRBJ1-1
cdr3_aa: CASILRQGPNTEAFF
cdr3_nt: TGTGCCAGCATCCTCAGACAGGGCCCGAACACTGAAGCTTTCTTT

clone_size: once
d_call: .
v_call: TRBV12-3/TRBV12-4
j_call: TRBJ2-7
cdr3_aa: CASSRTVSYEQYF
cdr3_nt: TGTGCCAGCAGCCGGACAGTTTCCTACGAGCAGTACTTC

clone_size: .
d_call: .
v_call: TRBV2
j_call: TRBJ1-1
cdr3_aa: CASSGGNTEAFF
cdr3_nt: TGTGCCAGCAGTGGCGGGAACACTGAAGCTTTCTTT

clone_size: .
d_call: TRBD2
v_call: TRBV4-1
j_call: TRBJ2-3
cdr3_aa: CASSPRTSGGAGDTQYF
cdr3_nt: TGCGCCAGCAGCCCTAGGACTAGCGGGGGGGCCGGAGATACGCAGTATTTT

clone_size: .
d_call: TRBD1
v_call: TRBV5-1
j_call: TRBJ2-3
cdr3_aa: CASRFGQGIDTQYF
cdr3_nt: TGCGCCAGCAGGTTCGGACAGGGGATAGATACGCAGTATTTT

clone_size: .
d_call: .
v_call: TRBV12-3/TRBV12-4
j_call: TRBJ2-1
cdr3_aa: CASSYLRGNEQFF
cdr3_nt: TGTGCCAGCAGTTACCTCAGGGGCAATGAGCAGTTCTTC

clone_size: .
d_call: .
v_call: TRBV4-1
j_call: TRBJ1-3
cdr3_aa: CASSQGNEGGSGNTIYF
cdr3_nt: TGCGCCAGCAGCCAAGGAAATGAAGGGGGATCTGGAAACACCATATATTTT

clone_size: .
d_call: .
v_call: TRBV11-2
j_call: TRBJ2-7
cdr3_aa: CASSLGSSAYEQYF
cdr3_nt: TGTGCCAGCAGCTTGGGCAGTTCAGCCTACGAGCAGTACTTC

clone_size: .
d_call: TRBD1
v_call: TRBV11-3
j_call: TRBJ2-1
cdr3_aa: CASSSARSGGQFF
cdr3_nt: TGTGCCAGCAGCTCAGCTAGGTCAGGGGGGCAGTTCTTC